This T cell receptor (beta chain) came from a study of T-cell memory formation after mild COVID-19. General observations from the study: Largely, contracting CD4+ clones fell within CM and EM, and contracting CD8+ clones within EMRA. Researchers could not confirm that second-wave clones peaking on day 37 targeted SARS-CoV-2.

5'RACE, which relied on constant-segment primers, yielded TCR alpha and TCR beta cDNA libraries carrying sample barcodes and UMIs. TCRdb fed the 5' RACE reads into MiXCR, producing one record per CDR3 protein. The sample includes fewer than 700,000 distinct CDR3 sequences, less than 25% seen only once; the top ten take around 9.2%. This clonotype was counted between two and nine times. What it binds is unknown. This CDR3 spans 12 amino acids. V lost 6 bases and J lost 3, with 11 bases in between. The V gene's germline CDR1 is DFQATT and CDR2 SNEGSKA (reference sequence). This sequence joins TRBV20-1 and TRBJ1-1, with D tentatively TRBD1 (6 bases). This TCR was recovered from an adult woman who had mild COVID-19 (a few samples of this study predate the infection). Cell type and time point are not known. The sample consisted of PBMCs or a T cell subset sorted from them (not recorded which). CDR3 sequence (DNA): TGCAGTGCCCAGACAGGCCACACTGAAGCTTTCTTT. Protein: CSAQTGHTEAFF.